This entry lists 11 T cell receptor beta chains sequenced from one sample in a study of technical replicates of blood from a few donors. Assay used: immunoSEQ multiplex PCR; TCRdb lists only in-frame clones, some missing. The data show about 80,000 clones, with roughly 94% seen just once and 0.38% held by the top ten. The sample consisted of T cells isolated from PBMCs. The receptor set was obtained from a human donor in good health.

This clone was seen a handful of times. The chain recombines TRBV6-6 with TRBJ1-1; a weak D match, TRBD1 (6 bases). Trimming removed 11 bases from V and 5 bases from J, with 15 bases in between. The CDR3 is 12 amino acids. Germline CDR1 MNHNY, CDR2 SVGAGI (reference sequence). CDR3 region: CAAAGEGTEAFF. Here the CDR3 DNA reads TGTGCCGCAGCAGGGGAGGGTACTGAAGCTTTCTTT.

The rearrangement joins TRBV5-4 to TRBJ2-1, with 9 bases identical to TRBD2. Germline CDR1 reads SGHNT; CDR2 reads YYREEE (reference sequence). V dropped 2 bases and J dropped 1; count of bases not matched to a gene: 10. The CDR3 loop spans 18 amino acids. CDR3 sequence: CASSFLSGRYRSYNEQFF. The CDR3 bases are TGTGCCAGCAGCTTTCTTAGCGGGAGATATCGGTCCTACAATGAGCAGTTCTTC.

This clone appeared once. V gene TRBV7-9 combines with J gene TRBJ2-7; 9 nucleotides agree with TRBD1. CDR1 and CDR2 (germline): SEHNR, FQNEAQ (reference sequence). There are 14 residues in the CDR3. V gave up 4 bases and J gave up 7 bases; unmatched junction bases: 8. DNA of the CDR3: TGTGCCAGCAGCTCACAGGGGGCGCATTGGGAGCAGTACTTC. This encodes CASSSQGAHWEQYF.

The J gene is TRBJ2-2, the V gene TRBV9; TRBD1 might be the D (6 bases). The CDR3 sequence is 14 residues long. Germline-derived CDR1 and CDR2 are SGDLS and YYNGEE. V was clipped by 3 bases and J by 5 bases, with 11 bases between them. The CDR3 nucleotides read TGTGCCAGCAGCGCCTTCACAGGGACCGGGGAGCTGTTTTTT. Its protein is CASSAFTGTGELFF.

The rearrangement uses TRBV28 and TRBJ2-1, with 8 bases lining up with TRBD2. The ends lost 5 bases at V and 4 bases at J; junction bases unmatched: 10. The CDR3 has 16 residues. Germline-derived CDR1 and CDR2 are MDHEN and SYDVKM. This CDR3 reads CASSDVTSGRYNEQFF. DNA for the CDR3: TGTGCCAGCAGTGATGTTACTAGCGGAAGGTACAATGAGCAGTTCTTC. Full variable domain (outside the CDR3, taken from reference TRBV28 and TRBJ2-1): DVKVTQSSRYLVKRTGEKVFLECVQDMDHENMFWYRQDPGLGLRLIYFSYDVKMKEKGDIPEGYSVSREKKERFSLILESASTNQTSMYLCASSDVTSGRYNEQFFGPGTRLTVL.

The rearrangement links TRBV4-2 to TRBJ2-6; 10 positions agree with TRBD2. The V gene's germline CDR1 is LGHNA and CDR2 YNFKEQ. V shed 2 bases and J 4 bases; nucleotides not matched to a gene: 8. CDR3 length equals 18 residues. CDR3 amino acids: CASSQLLAGTEGANVLTF. CDR3 nucleotide sequence: TGTGCCAGCAGCCAACTACTAGCGGGGACGGAAGGGGCCAACGTCCTGACTTTC.

As to this clone: A junction boundary mismatches the germline segment, possibly from a read error. The chain employs TRBV2 and TRBJ2-1; TRBD2 matches at 7 bases. Germline values: CDR1 SNHLY, CDR2 FYNNEI. The CDR3 has 15 amino acids. CDR3 protein: CTSSVSGRANNEQFF. As DNA, the CDR3 is TGTACCAGCAGTGTCTCGGGGAGGGCCAACAATGAGCAGTTCTTC.

The chain couples TRBV20-1 to TRBJ1-3, with D uncertain. The CDR3 runs to 11 residues. The V end was cut by 6 bases, the J end by 6 bases, with 9 bases between. Germline CDR1 reads DFQATT; CDR2 reads SNEGSKA (reference sequence). The CDR3 sequence is CSAPGPNTIYF. DNA for the CDR3: TGCAGTGCGCCGGGTCCAAACACCATATATTTT.

J is TRBJ1-2 and V is TRBV4-2; 8 nucleotides align to TRBD1. This CDR3 has 14 residues. CDR1 and CDR2 from the germline V gene are LGHNA and YNFKEQ. V lost 4 bases to trimming and J lost 7 bases; unmatched junction nucleotides: 8. The CDR3 sequence: CASSPAGTGFGYTF. CDR3 nucleotide sequence: TGTGCCAGCAGCCCCGCAGGGACAGGATTTGGCTACACCTTC.

This clone was seen once. The chain combines TRBV5-4 with TRBJ1-2; D may be TRBD1 (6 bases). With 1 base removed from V and 2 bases from J, the gap between germline ends came to 9 bases. The germline CDR1 and CDR2 sequences are SGHNT and YYREEE (reference sequence). There are 14 residues in the CDR3. The CDR3 region is CASSLRDINYGYTF. In DNA form, the CDR3 reads TGTGCCAGCAGCTTGAGGGACATAAACTATGGCTACACCTTC.

This chain links TRBV4-1 with TRBJ1-5; the D gene is possibly TRBD1 (6 bases). Per the germline V gene, CDR1 is MGHRA and CDR2 is YSYEKL. The V and J ends lost 0 bases and 6 bases respectively, with 9 bases between them. The CDR3 spans 14 residues. Written as DNA, the CDR3 is TGCGCCAGCAGCCAAGAGGGGGCACCTCAGCCCCAGCATTTT. Its protein product is CASSQEGAPQPQHF.